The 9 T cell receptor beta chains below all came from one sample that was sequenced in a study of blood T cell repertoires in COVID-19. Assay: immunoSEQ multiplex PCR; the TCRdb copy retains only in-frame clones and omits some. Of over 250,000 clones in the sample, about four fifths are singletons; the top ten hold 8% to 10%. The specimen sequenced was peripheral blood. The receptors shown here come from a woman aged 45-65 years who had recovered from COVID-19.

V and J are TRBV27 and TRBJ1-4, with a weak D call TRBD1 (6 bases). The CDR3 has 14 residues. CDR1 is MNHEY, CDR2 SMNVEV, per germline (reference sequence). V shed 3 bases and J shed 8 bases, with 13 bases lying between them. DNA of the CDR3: TGTGCCAGCAGTTTCCAGGGGTCGGGGGAAAAACTGTTTTTT. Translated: CASSFQGSGEKLFF.

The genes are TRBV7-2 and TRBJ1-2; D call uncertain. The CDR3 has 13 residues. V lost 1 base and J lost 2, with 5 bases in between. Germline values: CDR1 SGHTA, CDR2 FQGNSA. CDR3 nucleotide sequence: TGTGCCAGCAGCTTAGACTGGAACTATGGCTACACCTTC. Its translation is CASSLDWNYGYTF.

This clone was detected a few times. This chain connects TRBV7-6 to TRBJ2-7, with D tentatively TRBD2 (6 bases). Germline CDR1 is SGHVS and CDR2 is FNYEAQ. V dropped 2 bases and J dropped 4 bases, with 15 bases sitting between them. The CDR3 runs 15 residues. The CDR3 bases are TGTGCCAGCAGCTTATGGGACGGGAGAATGTACGAGCAGTACTTC. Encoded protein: CASSLWDGRMYEQYF.

The CDR3 coding sequence is TGCGCCAGCAGCTTGCGGCCTAGCGGAAGCACAGATACGCAGTATTTT. Protein: CASSLRPSGSTDTQYF. The chain has TRBV5-1 and TRBJ2-3; TRBD2 aligns across 7 bases. This CDR3 comprises 16 residues. The germline V gene has CDR1 SGHRS and CDR2 YFSETQ. V was pared by 1 base and J by 0 bases, with 5 bases of the junction left unmatched.

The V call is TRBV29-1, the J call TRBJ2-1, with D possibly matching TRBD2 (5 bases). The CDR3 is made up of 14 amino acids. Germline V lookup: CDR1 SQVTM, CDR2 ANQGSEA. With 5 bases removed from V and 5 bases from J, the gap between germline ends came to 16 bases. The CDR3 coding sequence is TGCAGCGTTTTGTGGGGTGGGAGAAACAATGAGCAGTTCTTC. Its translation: CSVLWGGRNNEQFF.

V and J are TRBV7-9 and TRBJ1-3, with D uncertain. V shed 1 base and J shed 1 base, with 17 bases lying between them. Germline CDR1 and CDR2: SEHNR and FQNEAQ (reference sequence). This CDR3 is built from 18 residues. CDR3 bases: TGTGCCAGCAGCTTAGTGCGACACGGCCTTCTATCTGGAAACACCATATATTTT. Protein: CASSLVRHGLLSGNTIYF.

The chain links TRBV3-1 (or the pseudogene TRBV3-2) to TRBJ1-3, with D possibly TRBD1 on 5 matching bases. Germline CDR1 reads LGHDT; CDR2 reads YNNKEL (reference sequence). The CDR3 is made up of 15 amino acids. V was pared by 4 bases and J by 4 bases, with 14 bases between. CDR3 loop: CASSPPGGRGNTIYF. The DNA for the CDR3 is TGTGCCAGCAGCCCCCCCGGGGGGAGAGGAAACACCATATATTTT.

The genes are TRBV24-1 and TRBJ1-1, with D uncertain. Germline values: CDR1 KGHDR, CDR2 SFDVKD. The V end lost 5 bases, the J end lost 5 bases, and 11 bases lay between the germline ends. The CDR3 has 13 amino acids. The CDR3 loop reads CATSAKGGTEAFF. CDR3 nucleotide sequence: TGTGCCACCAGTGCAAAGGGAGGAACTGAAGCTTTCTTT.

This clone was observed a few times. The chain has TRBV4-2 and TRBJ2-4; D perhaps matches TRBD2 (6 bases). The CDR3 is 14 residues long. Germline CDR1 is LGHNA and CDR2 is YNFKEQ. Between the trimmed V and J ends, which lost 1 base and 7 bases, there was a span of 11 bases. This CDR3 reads CASSQVGGLNIQYF. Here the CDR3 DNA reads TGTGCCAGCAGCCAAGTGGGAGGCCTCAACATTCAGTACTTC.